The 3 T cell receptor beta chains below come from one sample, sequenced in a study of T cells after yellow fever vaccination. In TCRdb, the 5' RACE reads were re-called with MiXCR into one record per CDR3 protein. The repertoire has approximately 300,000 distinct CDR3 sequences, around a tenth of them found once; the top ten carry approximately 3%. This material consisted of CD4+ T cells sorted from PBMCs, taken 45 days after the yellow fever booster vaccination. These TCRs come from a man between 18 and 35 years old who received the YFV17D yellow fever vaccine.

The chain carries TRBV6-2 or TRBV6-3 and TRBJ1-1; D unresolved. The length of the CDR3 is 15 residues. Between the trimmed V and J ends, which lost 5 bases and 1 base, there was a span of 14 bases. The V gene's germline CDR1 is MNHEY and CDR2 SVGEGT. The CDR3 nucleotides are TGTGCCAGCAGTCAGAGCCGGGTTCCGAACACTGAAGCTTTCTTT. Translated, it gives CASSQSRVPNTEAFF.

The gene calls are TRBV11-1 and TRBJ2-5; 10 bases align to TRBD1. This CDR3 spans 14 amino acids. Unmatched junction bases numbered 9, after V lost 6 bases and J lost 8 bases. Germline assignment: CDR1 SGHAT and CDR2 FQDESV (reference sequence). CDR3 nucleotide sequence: TGTGCCAGCAGAAACCGGGACAGGGGTAGCACCCAGTACTTC. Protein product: CASRNRDRGSTQYF.

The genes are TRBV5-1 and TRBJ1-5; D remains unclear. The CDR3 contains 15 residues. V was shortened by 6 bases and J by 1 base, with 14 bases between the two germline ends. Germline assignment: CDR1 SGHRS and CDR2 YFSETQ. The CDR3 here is CASTPGGESNQPQHF. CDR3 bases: TGCGCCAGCACGCCTGGCGGGGAGAGCAATCAGCCCCAGCATTTT.